One and the same sample provided the 10 T cell receptor beta chains below, sequenced in a study of identical twins. MiXCR, applied by TCRdb to the 5' RACE reads, yields one record per CDR3 protein. This sample has a few hundred thousand distinct CDR3 sequences, with around 20% found just once. Sequenced: naive T cells sorted from blood. The receptors originated from a man in his fifties in good health.

This clonotype was detected only a few times. The rearrangement joins TRBV5-1 to TRBJ2-5; possibly TRBD1 for D (5 bases). The CDR3 runs to 15 residues. Germline-derived CDR1 and CDR2 are SGHRS and YFSETQ. V lost 1 base, J lost 1 base, and 11 bases lay in between. The CDR3 DNA reads as TGCGCCAGCAGCTTGAGTACGACAGCCCAAGAGACCCAGTACTTC. Translated: CASSLSTTAQETQYF. The variable domain in full, completed from reference TRBV5-1 and TRBJ2-5, reads KAGVTQTPRYLIKTRGQQVTLSCSPISGHRSVSWYQQTPGQGLQFLFEYFSETQRNKGNFPGRFSGRQFSNSRSEMNVSTLELGDSALYLCASSLSTTAQETQYFGPGTRLLVL.

V is TRBV10-3 and J is TRBJ2-1, with D perhaps matching TRBD1 or TRBD2 (5 bases each). Trimming cost V 4 bases and J 0 bases, with 10 bases left between them. The CDR3 is 15 residues long. Germline V gives CDR1 ENHRY, CDR2 SYGVKD. The CDR3 nucleotides read TGTGCCATCAGTGGGGGGAAAAGCTCCTACAATGAGCAGTTCTTC. Translated: CAISGGKSSYNEQFF.

In its sample, this clonotype was seen a few times. The genes are TRBV4-1 and TRBJ1-1; D call uncertain. The length of the CDR3 is 14 residues. The germline gives CDR1 MGHRA, CDR2 YSYEKL. Trimming took 0 bases from V and 0 from J, leaving 5 bases between them. CDR3 protein: CASSQDQVNTEAFF. In nucleotides, the CDR3 is TGCGCCAGCAGCCAAGATCAGGTGAACACTGAAGCTTTCTTT.

This clonotype was picked up a small number of times. The CDR3 loop is CASSLIAGGTRNEQFF. The CDR3, as DNA: TGTGCCAGCAGCTTGATAGCGGGAGGGACGAGGAATGAGCAGTTCTTC. This rearrangement joins TRBV7-9 to TRBJ2-1, with TRBD2 identical over 11 bases. With V trimmed by 3 bases and J by 7 bases, 8 bases remained unmatched. CDR3 length: 16 amino acids. The germline V gene has CDR1 SEHNR and CDR2 FQNEAQ (reference sequence). Filled out from reference TRBV7-9 and TRBJ2-1, the complete variable domain reads DTGVSQNPRHKITKRGQNVTFRCDPISEHNRLYWYRQTLGQGPEFLTYFQNEAQLEKSRLLSDRFSAERPKGSFSTLEIQRTEQGDSAMYLCASSLIAGGTRNEQFFGPGTRLTVL.

This clonotype was seen only a few times. The chain has TRBV20-1 and TRBJ2-1; 7 positions match TRBD2. The V segment lost 0 bases and the J segment 8 bases; nucleotides outside the gene matches: 13. CDR1 and CDR2 from the germline V gene are DFQATT and SNEGSKA (reference sequence). The CDR3 runs 16 residues. The CDR3 loop is CSARDPSAGRVDEQFF. The CDR3 nucleotides are TGCAGTGCTAGAGATCCATCAGCGGGAAGGGTCGATGAGCAGTTCTTC.

The chain links TRBV12-3 or TRBV12-4 to TRBJ1-6; 7 bases are shared with TRBD1. Unmatched junction bases numbered 6, after V lost 6 bases and J lost 7 bases. The CDR3 totals 14 residues. The CDR3 DNA follows: TGTGCCAGCAGGAGGGACAGAACGAATTCACCCCTCCACTTT. Its translation is CASRRDRTNSPLHF.

This chain joins TRBV7-9 and TRBJ2-5; no firm D call. In germline, CDR1 is SEHNR, CDR2 FQNEAQ (reference sequence). V lost 5 bases, J lost 0 bases, and 13 bases lay in between. This CDR3 spans 15 amino acids. The CDR3 protein is CASSQPLWYQETQYF. The DNA of the CDR3 is TGTGCCAGCAGCCAGCCTCTGTGGTACCAAGAGACCCAGTACTTC.

The chain has TRBV6-5 and TRBJ2-5; D possibly corresponds to TRBD2 (5 bases). Trimming removed 4 bases from V and 5 bases from J, with 14 bases in between. From germline, CDR1 is MNHEY and CDR2 SVGAGI. The CDR3 loop spans 14 amino acids. CDR3 nucleotide sequence: TGTGCCAGCAGTTTCACCGGGATTGGGGAGACCCAGTACTTC. This translates into CASSFTGIGETQYF.

This clonotype was recorded many times. The chain employs TRBV7-2 and TRBJ2-3; D remains ambiguous. This CDR3 has 14 residues. With 2 bases removed from V and 0 bases from J, the gap between germline ends came to 6 bases. Germline V gene sequence: CDR1 SGHTA, CDR2 FQGNSA. CDR3 coding DNA: TGTGCCAGCAGCTTACAGGCTAGCACAGATACGCAGTATTTT. It codes for CASSLQASTDTQYF.

V and J are TRBV20-1 and TRBJ2-3; 7 bases agree with TRBD2. The V gene's germline CDR1 is DFQATT and CDR2 SNEGSKA (reference sequence). The CDR3 runs to 18 residues. V lost 1 base and J lost 0; bases outside the gene matches: 13. CDR3 in amino acids: CSARVGWAGVSSTDTQYF. The DNA of the CDR3 is TGCAGTGCTAGAGTTGGCTGGGCGGGGGTGTCTAGCACAGATACGCAGTATTTT.